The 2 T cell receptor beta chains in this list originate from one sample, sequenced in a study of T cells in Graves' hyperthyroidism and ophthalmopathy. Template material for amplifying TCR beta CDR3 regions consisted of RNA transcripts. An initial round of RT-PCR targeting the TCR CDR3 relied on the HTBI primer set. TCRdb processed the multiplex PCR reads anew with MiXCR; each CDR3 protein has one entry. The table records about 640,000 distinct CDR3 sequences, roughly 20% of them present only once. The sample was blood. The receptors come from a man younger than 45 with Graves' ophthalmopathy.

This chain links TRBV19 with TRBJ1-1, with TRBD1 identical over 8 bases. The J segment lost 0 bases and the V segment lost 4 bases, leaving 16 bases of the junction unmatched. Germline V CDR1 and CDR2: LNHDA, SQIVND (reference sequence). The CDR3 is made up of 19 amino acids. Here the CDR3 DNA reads TGTGCCAGTAGTACCCTCCAGGGGGCCTTGAGATTGATGAACACTGAAGCTTTCTTT. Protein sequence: CASSTLQGALRLMNTEAFF. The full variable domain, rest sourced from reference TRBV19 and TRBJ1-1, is DGGITQSPKYLFRKEGQNVTLSCEQNLNHDAMYWYRQDPGQGLRLIYYSQIVNDFQKGDIAEGYSVSREKKESFPLTVTSAQKNPTAFYLCASSTLQGALRLMNTEAFFGQGTRLTVV.

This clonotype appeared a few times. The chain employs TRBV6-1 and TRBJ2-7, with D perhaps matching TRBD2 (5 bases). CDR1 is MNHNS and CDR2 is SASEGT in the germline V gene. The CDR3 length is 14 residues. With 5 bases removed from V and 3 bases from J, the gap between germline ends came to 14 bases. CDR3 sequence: CASSSTGIIYEQYF. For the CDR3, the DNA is TGTGCCAGCAGTTCAACGGGAATCATCTACGAGCAGTACTTC.